Below, 11 T cell receptor beta chains from the same sample are listed, as sequenced in a study of blood T cell repertoires in COVID-19. Profiling relied on immunoSEQ multiplex PCR, and the TCRdb table lists in-frame clones only, not all of them. Among around 160,000 clones listed, approximately 86% were seen once. The specimen sequenced was peripheral blood. The source is a woman aged 40 to 49 with active or convalescent COVID-19.

This clone was seen once. The rearrangement links TRBV19 to TRBJ1-5; D ambiguous. Germline values: CDR1 LNHDA, CDR2 SQIVND (reference sequence). The CDR3 has 15 amino acids. Trimming shortened V by 3 bases and J by 2 bases, and 11 bases separated the two germline ends. DNA of the CDR3: TGTGCCAGTAGTATGAGTCGTGGGCGCAATCAGCCCCAGCATTTT. The encoded protein is CASSMSRGRNQPQHF.

The chain joins TRBV7-9 to TRBJ2-7; TRBD1 is a possible D gene (7 bases). Germline CDR1 SEHNR, CDR2 FQNEAQ (reference sequence). The length of the CDR3 is 15 residues. V gave up 1 base and J gave up 5 bases, with 15 bases separating them. CDR3 in amino acids: CASSLGRGVGDEQYF. The CDR3 bases are TGTGCCAGCAGCTTAGGCAGGGGGGTAGGAGACGAGCAGTACTTC.

This clone was seen a single time. This chain links TRBV4-3 with TRBJ2-7, with 7 bases lining up with TRBD1. CDR3 length equals 13 residues. The V gene's germline CDR1 is LGHNA and CDR2 YSLEER. V lost 4 bases, J lost 3 bases, and 3 bases stayed unmatched. The CDR3 loop is CASSRDRGYEQYF. The CDR3 region has the DNA TGCGCCAGCAGCCGGGACAGAGGCTACGAGCAGTACTTC.

V gene TRBV15 combines with J gene TRBJ2-7; a possible D gene is TRBD1 (6 bases). CDR3 length: 13 amino acids. The germline V gene encodes CDR1 LNHNV and CDR2 YYDKDF (reference sequence). The germline V and J ends were trimmed by 2 bases and 6 bases, with 11 bases remaining between them. CDR3 loop: CATSRRRTVEQYF. CDR3 sequence (DNA): TGTGCCACCAGCAGACGTAGGACAGTCGAGCAGTACTTC.

The chain has TRBV9 and TRBJ1-5; TRBD1 might be the D (6 bases). The germline CDR1 and CDR2 sequences are SGDLS and YYNGEE. The CDR3 is made up of 14 amino acids. Trimming cost V 1 base and J 9 bases, with 14 bases left between them. The CDR3 nucleotides read TGTGCCAGCAGCGTAAGGTCGGCACAGGGGCCCCAGCATTTT. Encoded protein: CASSVRSAQGPQHF.

The V and J genes are TRBV6-5 and TRBJ1-4; possible D gene TRBD1, 5 bases. CDR3 length equals 15 residues. The V gene lost 0 bases and the J gene lost 5 bases, with 10 bases spanning the gap. The germline V gene encodes CDR1 MNHEY and CDR2 SVGAGI. CDR3 sequence: CASSYSGHPNEKLFF. The CDR3 DNA follows: TGTGCCAGCAGTTACTCAGGACACCCAAATGAAAAACTGTTTTTT.

The chain carries TRBV10-1 and TRBJ1-1; 10 nucleotides align to TRBD1. V dropped 6 bases and J dropped 5; count of bases not matched to a gene: 9. Germline-derived CDR1 and CDR2 are WNHNN and SYGVQD (reference sequence). This CDR3 has 15 amino acids. CDR3 coding DNA: TGCGCCAGCAGCGGCGACAGGGGGCGCGGGACTGAAGCTTTCTTT. Translated: CASSGDRGRGTEAFF.

The rearrangement links TRBV29-1 to TRBJ2-7, with D possibly being TRBD1 (6 bases). V gave up 1 base and J gave up 3 bases, with 19 bases separating them. Germline CDR1 is SQVTM and CDR2 is ANQGSEA. The CDR3 runs 16 residues. CDR3 region: CSVEAQGTGFVYEQYF. The CDR3 DNA follows: TGCAGCGTTGAAGCTCAGGGTACAGGGTTCGTCTACGAGCAGTACTTC.

In this sample, this clone turned up many times. V is TRBV7-9 and J is TRBJ1-2, with D possibly being TRBD1 (5 bases). CDR1 and CDR2 from the germline V gene are SEHNR and FQNEAQ (reference sequence). The CDR3 spans 14 residues. Trimming shortened V by 1 base and J by 8 bases, and 14 bases separated the two germline ends. CDR3 DNA sequence: TGTGCCAGCAGCTTAGTTCAAGGGGTGAGCGGCTACACCTTC. Its translation: CASSLVQGVSGYTF.

This chain uses TRBV18 with TRBJ2-1; TRBD2 matches 9 bases. CDR3 size: 15 residues. The V and J ends lost 0 bases and 5 bases, in that order; junction bases with no gene match: 2. Germline assignment: CDR1 KGHSH and CDR2 LQKENI. The CDR3 DNA follows: TGTGCCAGCTCACCACCGACTAGCGGACACAATGAGCAGTTCTTC. It translates to CASSPPTSGHNEQFF.

The rearrangement joins TRBV6-4 to TRBJ2-7, with 12 bases lining up with TRBD1. From germline, CDR1 is MRHNA and CDR2 SNTAGT. J was trimmed by 5 bases and V by 2 bases; bases with no gene match: 4. This CDR3 region has 15 residues. CDR3 residues: CASSDTGTGGDEQYF. For the CDR3, the DNA is TGTGCCAGCAGTGACACCGGGACAGGGGGCGACGAGCAGTACTTC.